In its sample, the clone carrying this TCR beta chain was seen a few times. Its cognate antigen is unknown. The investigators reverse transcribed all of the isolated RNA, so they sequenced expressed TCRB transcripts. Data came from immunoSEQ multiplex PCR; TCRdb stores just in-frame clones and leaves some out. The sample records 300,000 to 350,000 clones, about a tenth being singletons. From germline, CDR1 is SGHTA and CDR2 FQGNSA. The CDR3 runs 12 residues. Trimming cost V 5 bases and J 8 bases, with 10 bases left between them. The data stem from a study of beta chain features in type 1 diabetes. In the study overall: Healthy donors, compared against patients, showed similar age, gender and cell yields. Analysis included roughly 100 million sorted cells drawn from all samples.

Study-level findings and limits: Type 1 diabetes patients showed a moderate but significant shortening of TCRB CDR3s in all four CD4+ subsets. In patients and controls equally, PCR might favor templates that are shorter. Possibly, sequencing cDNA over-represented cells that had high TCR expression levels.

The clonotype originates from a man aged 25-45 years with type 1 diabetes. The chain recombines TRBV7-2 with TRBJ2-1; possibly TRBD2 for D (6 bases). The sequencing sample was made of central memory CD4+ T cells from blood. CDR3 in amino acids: CASSRRRDEQFF. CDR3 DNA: TGTGCCAGCAGCCGAAGGAGGGATGAGCAGTTCTTC.